This TCR beta chain emerged from a study of blood T cell repertoires in COVID-19. Looking at the study overall: Whether acute or convalescent, the COVID-19 samples came from the United States, Italy and Spain. T cells, B-cell-depleted T cells, or PBMCs supplied cDNA or gDNA.

Germline-derived CDR1 and CDR2 are SGHTA and FQGNSA. The CDR3 loop spans 15 amino acids. After removal of 2 bases from V and 6 bases from J, the junction contained 9 bases not matched to a gene. Per the study methods: Amplified reference gene primers provided the basis for estimating nucleated cell counts. The assay was immunoSEQ multiplex PCR, and TCRdb's table has in-frame clones only and misses some. That table furnishes V, J and clone size, whereas the DNA furnished D and trimming. The sample gives about 60,000 clones, 82% of which show up once; roughly 6.7% is in the top ten. Material for sequencing was peripheral blood. The receptor was derived from a man in his 60s with acute or convalescent COVID-19. This chain uses TRBV7-2 with TRBJ1-1, with TRBD1 identical over 7 bases. Here the CDR3 DNA reads TGTGCCAGCAGCTTACCACAGGGGTTGGTCGCTGAAGCTTTCTTT. It translates to CASSLPQGLVAEAFF. The full variable domain, completed using reference TRBV7-2 and TRBJ1-1, is GAGVSQSPSNKVTEKGKDVELRCDPISGHTALYWYRQSLGQGLEFLIYFQGNSAPDKSGLPSDRFSAERTGGSVSTLTIQRTQQEDSAVYLCASSLPQGLVAEAFFGQGTRLTVV.